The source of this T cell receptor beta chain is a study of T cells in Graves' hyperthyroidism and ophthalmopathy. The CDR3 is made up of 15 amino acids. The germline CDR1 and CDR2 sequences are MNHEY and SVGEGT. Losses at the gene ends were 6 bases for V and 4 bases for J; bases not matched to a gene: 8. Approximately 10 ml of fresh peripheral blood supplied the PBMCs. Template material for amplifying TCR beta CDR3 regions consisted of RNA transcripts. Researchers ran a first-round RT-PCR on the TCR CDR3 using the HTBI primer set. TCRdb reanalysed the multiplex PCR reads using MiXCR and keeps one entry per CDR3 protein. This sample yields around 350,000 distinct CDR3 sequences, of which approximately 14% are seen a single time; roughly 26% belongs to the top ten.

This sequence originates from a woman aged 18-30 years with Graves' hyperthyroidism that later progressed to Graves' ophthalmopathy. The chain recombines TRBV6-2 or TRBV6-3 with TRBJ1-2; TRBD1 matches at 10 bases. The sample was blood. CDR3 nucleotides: TGTGCCAGCAGCCCCGGGACAGGGGAAAGCTATGGCTACACCTTC. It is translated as CASSPGTGESYGYTF.